Below, 31 T cell receptor beta chains from the same sample are listed, as sequenced in a study of cytomegalovirus exposure and HLA in healthy donors. The primer mix had 60 Vbeta and 13 Jbeta primers. The method was immunoSEQ multiplex PCR; TCRdb's version includes in-frame clones alone and lacks a portion of them. The sample includes 120,000 to 150,000 clones, around 80% seen only once; the top ten take roughly 3.2%. The sequenced sample was PBMCs. Receptors originate from a young man in good health and CMV-seropositive.

The chain recombines TRBV5-1 with TRBJ2-2; no clear D gene. The CDR3 is 12 amino acids. V dropped 8 bases and J dropped 5 bases, with 10 bases sitting between them. Germline-derived CDR1 and CDR2 are SGHRS and YFSETQ. Here the CDR3 reads CASNPGTGELFF. CDR3 DNA sequence: TGCGCCAGTAACCCCGGTACCGGGGAGCTGTTTTTT. The full variable domain, its missing parts supplied by reference TRBV5-1 and TRBJ2-2, is KAGVTQTPRYLIKTRGQQVTLSCSPISGHRSVSWYQQTPGQGLQFLFEYFSETQRNKGNFPGRFSGRQFSNSRSEMNVSTLELGDSALYLCASNPGTGELFFGEGSRLTVL.

The table lists this clone with a count of one. The chain employs TRBV19 and TRBJ1-5; no clear D. Germline V gives CDR1 LNHDA, CDR2 SQIVND (reference sequence). The CDR3 is 14 amino acids. V was clipped by 7 bases and J by 4 bases, with 14 bases between them. CDR3 DNA: TGTGCCAGTACCCCGGGTCAGTTTAATCAGCCCCAGCATTTT. Translation gives CASTPGQFNQPQHF.

Regarding this clone: One end of the junction fails to match germline, which may point to a read error. The chain links TRBV2 to TRBJ2-1; D might be TRBD2 (5 bases). This CDR3 spans 12 amino acids. Looked up from germline, CDR1 is SNHLY and CDR2 is FYNNEI. The CDR3 loop reads CASREARREQFF. Here the CDR3 DNA reads TGTGCCAGCAGGGAAGCTAGGAGGGAGCAGTTCTTC.

The chain employs TRBV28 and TRBJ1-1, with 11 nucleotides matching TRBD1. Germline V CDR1 and CDR2: MDHEN, SYDVKM. The CDR3 extends over 15 amino acids. Trimming at V came to 4 bases and at J to 4 bases, leaving 5 bases not matched to a gene. The CDR3 loop reads CASSSWGTGGTEAFF. DNA of the CDR3: TGTGCCAGCAGTTCCTGGGGGACAGGGGGCACTGAAGCTTTCTTT.

The rearrangement links TRBV9 to TRBJ2-7, with 9 bases that match TRBD1. The trim removed 0 bases at V and 4 bases at J, leaving 5 bases unmatched. This CDR3 spans 15 amino acids. Germline V lookup: CDR1 SGDLS, CDR2 YYNGEE. The CDR3 loop is CASSVGTGAGYEQYF. The CDR3 bases are TGTGCCAGCAGCGTAGGGACAGGGGCCGGGTACGAGCAGTACTTC. Combining the CDR3 with reference TRBV9 and TRBJ2-7 gives the whole variable domain DSGVTQTPKHLITATGQRVTLRCSPRSGDLSVYWYQQSLDQGLQFLIQYYNGEERAKGNILERFSAQQFPDLHSELNLSSLELGDSALYFCASSVGTGAGYEQYFGPGTRLTVT.

The chain's CDR3 is CASSSEGGGKGSYNEQFF. CDR3 DNA sequence: TGTGCCAGCAGTTCTGAAGGCGGAGGTAAGGGCTCCTACAATGAGCAGTTCTTC. The V call is TRBV27, the J call TRBJ2-1, with D perhaps matching TRBD2 (5 bases). There are 18 residues in the CDR3. Germline V gene lookup returns CDR1 MNHEY and CDR2 SMNVEV (reference sequence). V lost 4 bases and J lost 0, with 19 bases in between.

The V gene is TRBV11-2, the J gene TRBJ2-7; D might be TRBD2 (5 bases). This CDR3 is built from 15 residues. Germline loops: CDR1 SGHAT, CDR2 FQNNGV. V was pared by 3 bases and J by 1 base, with 13 bases between. CDR3 sequence: CASSFPSGVSYEQYF. CDR3 sequence (DNA): TGTGCCAGCAGCTTTCCGTCCGGGGTGTCCTACGAGCAGTACTTC.

On this clone: A junction boundary mismatches the germline segment, possibly from a read error. This sequence joins TRBV6-6 and TRBJ2-1, with 8 bases that match TRBD2. This CDR3 comprises 15 residues. Germline V lookup: CDR1 MNHNY, CDR2 SVGAGI (reference sequence). Here the CDR3 reads CATSPELAALNEQFF. The CDR3 coding sequence is TGTGCCACCAGTCCGGAACTAGCGGCTCTCAATGAGCAGTTCTTC.

The rearrangement links TRBV10-1 to TRBJ1-1; tentative D call: TRBD1 (5 bases). This CDR3 has 14 amino acids. Germline CDR1 WNHNN, CDR2 SYGVQD (reference sequence). V was pared by 6 bases and J by 1 base, with 12 bases between. The CDR3 region has the DNA TGCGCCAGCAGAAGGGGTTCGGGGAACACTGAAGCTTTCTTT. Its translation is CASRRGSGNTEAFF.

This clone occurred a few times. This chain connects TRBV5-1 to TRBJ1-1; D unclear. Germline CDR1 reads SGHRS; CDR2 reads YFSETQ. CDR3 length equals 14 residues. The V and J ends lost 4 bases and 1 base respectively, with 11 bases between them. CDR3 in amino acids: CASSPRNRNTEAFF. The CDR3 nucleotides are TGCGCCAGCAGCCCGCGGAATAGGAACACTGAAGCTTTCTTT.

This chain uses TRBV5-4 with TRBJ1-2; D is unclear. The CDR3 is made up of 13 amino acids. V was clipped by 1 base and J by 8 bases, with 12 bases between them. In germline, CDR1 is SGHNT, CDR2 YYREEE (reference sequence). CDR3 nucleotides: TGTGCCAGCAGCTTGAGCGGGGTCGGGGGCTACACCTTC. Translation: CASSLSGVGGYTF.

This clone has only a few counts. This rearrangement joins TRBV19 to TRBJ2-1; weak D call: TRBD1 (6 bases). The V gene lost 1 base and the J gene lost 9 bases, with 16 bases spanning the gap. Germline V gives CDR1 LNHDA, CDR2 SQIVND (reference sequence). This CDR3 has 15 amino acids. The CDR3: CASSIGPGELSEQFF. CDR3 DNA sequence: TGTGCCAGTAGTATAGGCCCAGGGGAGCTGAGTGAGCAGTTCTTC.

This sequence joins TRBV7-9 and TRBJ2-1; 9 nucleotides line up with TRBD2. V was pared by 4 bases and J by 9 bases, with 7 bases of the junction left unmatched. Germline CDR1 and CDR2: SEHNR and FQNEAQ (reference sequence). The CDR3 spans 14 residues. In nucleotides, the CDR3 is TGTGCCAGCAGCTCGGGACTAGCATCAGGTGAGCAGTTCTTC. Translated: CASSSGLASGEQFF. The entire variable domain, with the rest obtained from reference TRBV7-9 and TRBJ2-1, is as follows: DTGVSQNPRHKITKRGQNVTFRCDPISEHNRLYWYRQTLGQGPEFLTYFQNEAQLEKSRLLSDRFSAERPKGSFSTLEIQRTEQGDSAMYLCASSSGLASGEQFFGPGTRLTVL.

This clone has just a few counts. This chain joins TRBV30 and TRBJ2-5; TRBD1 agrees at 7 bases. The J call may be mistaken, given a closer DNA end match to TRBJ2-7. This CDR3 contains 12 residues. Germline CDR1 GTSNPN, CDR2 SVGIG (reference sequence). DNA of the CDR3: TGTGCCTGGAGACAGGGGACCTACGAGCAGTACTTC. It is translated as CAWRQGTYEQYF.

The chain combines TRBV15 with TRBJ2-7, with a tentative D call TRBD2 (5 bases). V lost 3 bases, J lost 0 bases, and 9 bases lay in between. The CDR3 is 14 residues long. CDR1 and CDR2 (germline): LNHNV, YYDKDF (reference sequence). CDR3 coding DNA: TGTGCCACCAGCAGTCAGCGGTACTCCTACGAGCAGTACTTC. Translated: CATSSQRYSYEQYF. The whole variable domain, remainder taken from reference TRBV15 and TRBJ2-7, is DAMVIQNPRYQVTQFGKPVTLSCSQTLNHNVMYWYQQKSSQAPKLLFHYYDKDFNNEADTPDNFQSRRPNTSFCFLDIRSPGLGDTAMYLCATSSQRYSYEQYFGPGTRLTVT.

This sequence joins TRBV18 and TRBJ2-5; 14 positions agree with TRBD2. Germline assignment: CDR1 KGHSH and CDR2 LQKENI. The CDR3 totals 19 residues. V was clipped by 6 bases and J by 4 bases; unmatched bases: 16. The CDR3 protein is CASSLSSGTSGRRGETQYF. The CDR3 DNA reads as TGTGCCAGCTCCCTCTCCTCCGGGACTAGCGGGAGAAGGGGAGAGACCCAGTACTTC.

The chain combines TRBV14 with TRBJ2-7, with 7 nucleotides matching TRBD1. The CDR3 extends over 16 amino acids. Germline assignment: CDR1 SGHDN and CDR2 FVKESK. V trimming: 3 bases; J trimming: 7 bases; junction bases outside the gene matches: 15. CDR3 nucleotides: TGTGCCAGCAGCCACACAACCAGGGGGTTAGCCGGGGAGCAGTACTTC. This translates into CASSHTTRGLAGEQYF.

A few counts support this clone. The genes are TRBV15 and TRBJ2-1; TRBD2 aligns across 12 bases. Germline trimming cut 1 base from V and 6 bases from J; bases unmatched to any gene: 4. Per germline, CDR1 LNHNV and CDR2 YYDKDF (reference sequence). CDR3 length: 16 residues. CDR3 sequence reads: CATSRAGLAGLNEQFF. The CDR3 DNA reads as TGTGCCACCAGCAGAGCGGGACTAGCGGGCCTCAATGAGCAGTTCTTC.

This rearrangement joins TRBV18 to TRBJ2-1; D gene uncertain. The CDR3 totals 13 residues. CDR1 KGHSH and CDR2 LQKENI come from the germline V gene. V shed 6 bases and J shed 8 bases, with 14 bases lying between them. This chain's CDR3 is CASSPYLGYEQFF. The CDR3 DNA reads as TGTGCCAGCTCGCCCTACCTAGGTTATGAGCAGTTCTTC.

The chain couples TRBV29-1 to TRBJ1-1, with 7 positions matching TRBD1. V shed 8 bases, J shed 1 base, and the junction held 7 bases outside the gene matches. Per the germline V gene, CDR1 is SQVTM and CDR2 is ANQGSEA. This CDR3 region has 13 residues. DNA for the CDR3: TGCAGCACATACAGGGGCAGGAACACTGAAGCTTTCTTT. Its translation: CSTYRGRNTEAFF.

The chain joins TRBV19 to TRBJ2-2; tentative D call: TRBD2 (5 bases). V shed 4 bases and J shed 9 bases, with 21 bases lying between them. In germline, CDR1 is LNHDA, CDR2 SQIVND (reference sequence). The CDR3 totals 16 residues. The CDR3 region has the DNA TGTGCCAGTAGTAACCCTACAAAGATTGGGAGCAGGGAGCTGTTTTTT. It encodes CASSNPTKIGSRELFF.

The V call is TRBV9, the J call TRBJ2-1, with D maybe TRBD2 (6 bases). The CDR3 totals 16 residues. CDR1 and CDR2 from the germline V gene are SGDLS and YYNGEE. Trimming pared 4 bases from V and 3 bases from J, leaving 17 bases between. CDR3 loop: CASSLGGLGSYNEQFF. The DNA for the CDR3 is TGTGCCAGCAGCCTTGGGGGGTTGGGTAGCTACAATGAGCAGTTCTTC.

The CDR3 region is CASSLRASGLINEQFF. The CDR3 region has the DNA TGTGCCAGCAGCTTAAGGGCTAGCGGGTTGATAAATGAGCAGTTCTTC. The rearrangement uses TRBV7-9 and TRBJ2-1; 8 bases agree with TRBD2. V was pared by 2 bases and J by 7 bases, with 10 bases of the junction left unmatched. Per germline, CDR1 SEHNR and CDR2 FQNEAQ (reference sequence). CDR3 length: 16 amino acids.

This chain joins TRBV2 and TRBJ2-2, with a weak D call TRBD1 (6 bases). Germline V gene sequence: CDR1 SNHLY, CDR2 FYNNEI. The ends were cut back, 6 bases at V and 6 bases at J, with 11 bases in the middle. CDR3 length: 13 amino acids. CDR3 nucleotide sequence: TGTGCCAGCAGATTCAGGGGTCCCGGGGAGCTGTTTTTT. Protein: CASRFRGPGELFF.

This chain joins TRBV6-4 and TRBJ2-1, with 13 bases identical to TRBD2. The CDR3 is 15 amino acids. V trimming: 8 bases; J trimming: 5 bases; junction bases outside the gene matches: 6. CDR1 and CDR2 (germline): MRHNA, SNTAGT. DNA for the CDR3: TGTGCCAGCCCGATCGGACTAGCGGGGGACAATGAGCAGTTCTTC. Protein: CASPIGLAGDNEQFF.

Notes on this clone: At one end the junction does not follow the germline gene, possibly because of a read error. The rearrangement joins TRBV6-1 to TRBJ2-5; D is unresolved. This CDR3 region has 13 residues. CDR1 and CDR2 from the germline V gene are MNHNS and SASEGT. CDR3 bases: TGTGCCAGCCGTGAGTCAGTCCAAGAGACCCAGTACTTC. This codes for CASRESVQETQYF.

The chain is built from TRBV5-4 and TRBJ1-2; 11 bases line up with TRBD1. Germline V gene data show CDR1 as SGHNT and CDR2 as YYREEE (reference sequence). The CDR3 loop spans 16 amino acids. V shed 5 bases and J 3 bases; nucleotides not matched to a gene: 9. CDR3 residues: CASSLPGTGGYYGYTF. Here the CDR3 DNA reads TGTGCCAGCAGTCTGCCCGGGACAGGGGGATACTATGGCTACACCTTC. The full variable domain, with the rest looked up from reference TRBV5-4 and TRBJ1-2, is ETGVTQSPTHLIKTRGQQVTLRCSSQSGHNTVSWYQQALGQGPQFIFQYYREEENGRGNFPPRFSGLQFPNYSSELNVNALELDDSALYLCASSLPGTGGYYGYTFGSGTRLTVV.

The chain has TRBV5-1 and TRBJ2-7, with 7 bases that match TRBD2. J lost 4 bases, V lost 1 base, and 14 bases had no gene match. The germline CDR1 and CDR2 sequences are SGHRS and YFSETQ. The CDR3 has 17 amino acids. CDR3 nucleotide sequence: TGCGCCAGCAGCTTGAACTTTGGGGCCAGCGGGGTGTACGAGCAGTACTTC. Its protein is CASSLNFGASGVYEQYF.

V is TRBV28 and J is TRBJ2-7; TRBD2 aligns across 7 bases. The germline CDR1 and CDR2 sequences are MDHEN and SYDVKM. With 5 bases clipped from V and 0 bases from J, the junction kept 13 bases outside the gene matches. This CDR3 is 17 amino acids long. In DNA form, the CDR3 reads TGTGCCAGCAGTGAAACTCTAGCGGATAAGAGCTCCTACGAGCAGTACTTC. This translates into CASSETLADKSSYEQYF.

CDR3 sequence: CASTGGGGNPSTDTQYF. The CDR3 coding sequence is TGTGCCAGCACTGGAGGCGGGGGAAACCCTAGCACAGATACGCAGTATTTT. The J gene is TRBJ2-3, the V gene TRBV11-2; TRBD2 aligns across 7 bases. The germline V gene encodes CDR1 SGHAT and CDR2 FQNNGV. The CDR3 has 17 residues. The V and J ends lost 7 bases and 0 bases, in that order; junction bases with no gene match: 13.

The gene calls are TRBV5-6 and TRBJ2-7; D remains unclear. The CDR3 covers 12 residues. V was trimmed by 3 bases and J by 1 base, leaving 5 bases between them. Germline V gene data show CDR1 as SGHDT and CDR2 as YYEEEE. The DNA of the CDR3 is TGTGCCAGCAGCTGGCAATCCTACGAGCAGTACTTC. This sequence encodes CASSWQSYEQYF.